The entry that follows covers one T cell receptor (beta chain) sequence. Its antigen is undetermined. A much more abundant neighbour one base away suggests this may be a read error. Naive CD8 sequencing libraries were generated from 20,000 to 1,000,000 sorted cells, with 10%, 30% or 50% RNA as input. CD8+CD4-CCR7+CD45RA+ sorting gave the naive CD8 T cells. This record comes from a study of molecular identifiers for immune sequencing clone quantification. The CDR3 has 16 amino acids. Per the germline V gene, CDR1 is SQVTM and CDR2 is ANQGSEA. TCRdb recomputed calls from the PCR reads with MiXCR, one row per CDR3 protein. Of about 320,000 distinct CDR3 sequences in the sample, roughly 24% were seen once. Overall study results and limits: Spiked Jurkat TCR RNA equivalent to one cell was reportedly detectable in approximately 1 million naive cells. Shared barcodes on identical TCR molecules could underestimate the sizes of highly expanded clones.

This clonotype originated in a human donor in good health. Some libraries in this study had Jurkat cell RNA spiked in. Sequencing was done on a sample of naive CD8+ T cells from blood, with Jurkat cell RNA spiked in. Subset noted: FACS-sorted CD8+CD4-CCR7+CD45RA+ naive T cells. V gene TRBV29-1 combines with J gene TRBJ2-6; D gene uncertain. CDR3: CSVEDDEVSGTNVLTF. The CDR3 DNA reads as TGCAGCGTTGAAGATGATGAGGTTTCTGGGACCAACGTCCTGACTTTC.